The source of this T cell receptor (beta chain) is a study of blood T cell repertoires in COVID-19 (dated by TCRdb to about 2020). In the study overall: The collaborator samples originated in the United States, Italy and Spain and spanned the acute and convalescent phases of COVID-19. The material from the prospective study consisted of cDNA or gDNA derived from T cells, B-cell-depleted T cells, or PBMCs. Subjects who had been exposed to COVID-19, were actively infected with it, or had recovered from it provided the deeply sampled blood TCRbeta repertoires that made up the dataset. The repertoires were released in a freely available public database intended as a resource for research on the immune response to SARS-CoV-2. The samples were drawn from the first 160 participants of the ongoing ImmuneRACE study and from more than 1,000 subjects provided by 6 global collaborators. The sample metadata nearly always contained a de-identified subject ID, COVID-19 status, age in years and sex. Where available, HLA class I and class II types were taken from metadata supplied by the sample provider and were not determined by assay-based typing.

The paper's findings and limits, for the study overall: How much clinical and demographic metadata was included differed by source and by participant, and the metadata was provided uncurated.

V lost 6 bases and J lost 2 bases; the stretch between them is 17 bases long. The CDR3, cysteine through phenylalanine, is 16 amino acids long. Just CDR3 DNA is preserved here, 48 bases in frame from base 1. The CDR1 and CDR2 encoded by the germline V gene are MDHEN and SYDVKM. TCRbeta CDR3 regions were amplified from genomic DNA by means of the immunoSEQ Assay, a bias-controlled multiplex PCR. The source study handled its data this way. The number of nucleated cells in each sample was estimated from the amplification of reference gene primers within the assay. To quantify the absolute abundance of each unique TCRbeta CDR3 rearrangement, sequence reads were collapsed and filtered. For each sample, productive Simpson clonality was calculated by taking the square root of Simpson's diversity index across productive rearrangements. This immuneACCESS table, as held by TCRdb, lists in-frame sequences with V and J called but not all clones. Of the missing ones, under half trace to an unresolved V gene in checked studies; the others have no known cause. From that table come the V and J calls and clone size; the DNA was used to work out D and trimming. The sample profile shows approximately 58,000 clones; 90% to 95% of them were found once. The biggest ten clones account for approximately 3% of the sample.

In the case of this clone: Its cognate antigen has yet to be identified. Base qualities are missing; no much larger clone stands one base away.

Collaborating institutions collected whole blood in K2EDTA tubes following their own protocols. Collaborator samples were shipped for TCRbeta analysis as frozen whole blood, isolated PBMCs, or DNA extracted from either sample type. Sequencing input: peripheral blood. Recombination linked TRBV28 to TRBJ1-5; the D segment could be TRBD1, given 6 matching bases. This receptor was taken from a human donor in a cohort sampled during active COVID-19. The sequence in DNA is TGTGCCAGCAGCACGCGGGGGGCGCTTGGCAATCAGCCCCAGCATTTT. Translated, this gives CASSTRGALGNQPQHF.